This T cell receptor beta chain came from a study of identical twins' blood T cells. CDR1 SGHVS and CDR2 FQNEAQ come from the germline V gene. The CDR3 consists of 14 residues. V was pared by 7 bases and J by 5 bases, with 9 bases of the junction left unmatched. In its sample, this clonotype was seen a few times. TCRdb independently ran MiXCR on the 5' RACE reads; one entry per CDR3 protein. The sample yields 350,000 to 450,000 distinct CDR3 sequences, about 28% seen once. The source is a woman between 18 and 50 years old in good health. The sample was PBMCs. The V call is TRBV7-8, the J call TRBJ2-7, with 9 bases aligning to TRBD2. In DNA form, the CDR3 reads TGTGCCAGCACCGGCGGCAGCGGGAGGAACGAGCAGTACTTC. Amino acid sequence: CASTGGSGRNEQYF.